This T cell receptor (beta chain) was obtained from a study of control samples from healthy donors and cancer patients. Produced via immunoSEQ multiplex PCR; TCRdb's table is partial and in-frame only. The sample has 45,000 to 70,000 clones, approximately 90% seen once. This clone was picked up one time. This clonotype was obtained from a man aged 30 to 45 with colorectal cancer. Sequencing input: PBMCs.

CDR3 nucleotides: TGTGCCAGCAGCTTAAGAGGGGGGAATGAAAAACTGTTTTTT. It codes for CASSLRGGNEKLFF. The genes are TRBV7-2 and TRBJ1-4; D is perhaps TRBD1 (6 bases). Trimming cost V 2 bases and J 5 bases, with 9 bases left between them. CDR3 length: 14 residues. Germline V gives CDR1 SGHTA, CDR2 FQGNSA.